These T cell receptor beta chains were read from a single sample in a study of vaccination and CD4 T cells after COVID-19. Antigens of these TCRs are unknown. Each CDR3 protein gets one entry after TCRdb re-called the PCR reads with MiXCR. The sample gives about 20,000 distinct CDR3 sequences, roughly half of which show up once; about 7.7% is in the top ten. The sample consisted of CD4+ T cells from blood, cultured in vitro. The receptors stem from a human donor who had recovered from COVID-19. CDR3s include the opening cysteine and the closing phenylalanine or tryptophan. The D gene is left open where the match is weak. Only some rows state a clone size, as once, few, many or a class for expanded clones.

NA	TRBJ2-7	TRBV30	NA	CAWSVRGDSLREQYF	TGTGCCTGGAGTGTAAGGGGAGACAGCTTGAGGGAGCAGTACTTC
NA	TRBJ2-7	TRBV28	NA	CASSLNPYEQYF	TGTGCCAGCAGTTTGAACCCCTACGAGCAGTACTTC
NA	TRBJ1-6	TRBV6-5	NA	CASELKWSRDNIGGNSPLHF	TGTGCCAGCGAGTTAAAATGGAGCAGGGACAACATCGGAGGTAATTCACCCCTCCACTTT
NA	TRBJ1-2	TRBV7-6	few	CASSSQEYGYTF	TGTGCCAGCAGCTCCCAGGAGTATGGCTACACCTTC
NA	TRBJ2-1	TRBV25-1	NA	CASSERVAGRNEQFF	TGTGCCAGCAGTGAACGCGTGGCAGGGCGCAATGAGCAGTTCTTC
NA	TRBJ1-1	TRBV19	few	CASSIISGSIIGNTEAFF	TGTGCCAGTAGTATTATATCGGGGTCCATAATCGGGAACACTGAAGCTTTCTTT
NA	TRBJ2-7	TRBV10-3	NA	CAISESAGFSAYEQYF	TGTGCCATCAGTGAGTCGGCGGGATTCTCAGCCTACGAGCAGTACTTC
TRBD2	TRBJ2-7	TRBV27	few	CASSETSAYSYEQYF	TGTGCCAGCAGCGAGACTAGCGCCTACTCCTACGAGCAGTACTTC
TRBD1	TRBJ1-1	TRBV20-1	NA	CSARDHRTGYTEAFF	TGCAGTGCTAGAGATCATAGGACAGGTTACACTGAAGCTTTCTTT
NA	TRBJ1-2	TRBV20-1	NA	CSASSLLELNYGYTF	TGCAGTGCTAGTTCCCTTTTAGAGCTTAACTATGGCTACACCTTC
NA	TRBJ1-1	TRBV5-4	NA	CASRRPGPGPNTEAFF	TGTGCCAGCAGGCGTCCGGGACCCGGACCGAACACTGAAGCTTTCTTT
TRBD1	TRBJ1-5	TRBV28	NA	CASSIQQGTGQPQHF	TGTGCCAGCAGTATCCAACAGGGGACAGGGCAGCCCCAGCATTTT
NA	TRBJ1-1	TRBV6-2/TRBV6-3	NA	CASSHSGTDGYTEAFF	TGTGCCAGCAGCCACAGCGGAACGGACGGGTACACTGAAGCTTTCTTT
NA	TRBJ1-1	TRBV29-1	NA	CSVERVFTGLAFF	TGCAGCGTTGAGCGGGTATTTACAGGGTTAGCTTTCTTT
TRBD1	TRBJ1-2	TRBV6-5	NA	CASSYSGTGINYGYTF	TGTGCCAGCAGTTACTCGGGGACAGGGATAAACTATGGCTACACCTTC
TRBD1	TRBJ1-6	TRBV11-2	NA	CASSATGGDSPLHF	TGTGCCAGCAGCGCGACAGGGGGTGATTCACCCCTCCACTTT
NA	TRBJ2-1	TRBV30	NA	CAWSVGQFNEQFF	TGTGCCTGGAGTGTCGGACAGTTCAATGAGCAGTTCTTC
NA	TRBJ1-2	TRBV7-2	NA	CASSPLRPNYGYTF	TGTGCCAGCAGCCCCCTCCGCCCCAACTATGGCTACACCTTC
NA	TRBJ2-5	TRBV29-1	NA	CSVETGSEETQYF	TGCAGCGTTGAGACCGGGTCAGAAGAGACCCAGTACTTC
NA	TRBJ1-2	TRBV23-1	NA	CASPQGKANYGYTF	TGCGCCAGTCCTCAGGGGAAAGCTAACTATGGCTACACCTTC
NA	TRBJ2-3	TRBV6-1	NA	CASSPPTGLGTDTQYF	TGTGCCAGCAGCCCCCCGACGGGGCTGGGCACAGATACGCAGTATTTT
NA	TRBJ2-7	TRBV15	NA	CATSRESTGRGKQYF	TGTGCCACCAGCAGAGAGTCGACAGGGCGGGGTAAGCAGTACTTC
NA	TRBJ1-5	TRBV2	NA	CASSESGREANQPQHF	TGTGCCAGCAGTGAGAGTGGTCGGGAGGCTAATCAGCCCCAGCATTTT
NA	TRBJ1-1	TRBV7-3	NA	CASSSDRHREAFF	TGTGCCAGCAGCTCGGACAGACACCGTGAAGCTTTCTTT
NA	TRBJ2-4	TRBV28	NA	CASSLWTGKNIQYF	TGTGCCAGCAGTTTATGGACAGGAAAAAACATTCAGTACTTC
TRBD1	TRBJ2-5	TRBV6-5	NA	CASSSGTAPQETQYF	TGTGCCAGCAGTTCCGGGACAGCGCCACAAGAGACCCAGTACTTC
NA	TRBJ1-2	TRBV6-1	once	CASHQGREYRGYTF	TGTGCCAGCCATCAGGGCAGGGAATATCGTGGCTACACCTTC
TRBD1	TRBJ2-7	TRBV18	NA	CASSPGQTNSYEQYF	TGTGCCAGCTCACCGGGACAGACAAACTCCTACGAGCAGTACTTC
TRBD1	TRBJ1-2	TRBV4-3	few	CASSPRGGDYGYTF	TGCGCCAGCAGCCCCCGAGGGGGCGACTATGGCTACACCTTC
TRBD1	TRBJ1-6	TRBV4-3	NA	CASSQDLAGTGTYNSPLHF	TGCGCCAGCAGCCAAGATCTTGCCGGGACAGGGACCTATAATTCACCCCTCCACTTT
NA	TRBJ1-3	TRBV10-3	NA	CAISESISNSGNTIYF	TGTGCCATCAGTGAGTCGATCTCCAACTCTGGAAACACCATATATTTT
NA	TRBJ2-5	TRBV27	few	CASTREGQETQYF	TGTGCCAGCACCAGGGAAGGGCAAGAGACCCAGTACTTC
NA	TRBJ1-3	TRBV28	NA	CASSLRVVYSGNTIYF	TGTGCCAGCAGTTTAAGGGTGGTTTATTCTGGAAACACCATATATTTT
NA	TRBJ1-5	TRBV19	NA	CASSSQDSQPQHF	TGTGCCAGTAGTAGCCAAGACTCTCAGCCCCAGCATTTT
NA	TRBJ1-6	TRBV6-1	NA	CASTQVASFSPLHF	TGTGCCAGCACCCAGGTTGCCTCGTTCTCACCCCTCCACTTT
NA	TRBJ1-1	TRBV20-1	few	CSARASRNTEAFF	TGCAGTGCCAGGGCCTCCCGGAACACTGAAGCTTTCTTT
NA	TRBJ2-2	TRBV11-3	NA	CASSLNQYTGELFF	TGTGCCAGCAGCTTAAACCAGTACACCGGGGAGCTGTTTTTT
TRBD1	TRBJ1-5	TRBV12-3/TRBV12-4	NA	CASSRPAGQSNQPQHF	TGTGCCAGCAGTCGCCCGGCGGGACAGAGCAATCAGCCCCAGCATTTT
NA	TRBJ1-1	TRBV11-3	few	CASSLGKNTEAFF	TGTGCCAGCAGCTTAGGAAAGAACACTGAAGCTTTCTTT
TRBD1	TRBJ2-5	TRBV18	once	CASSPSTGGSQETQYF	TGTGCCAGCTCACCATCGACAGGGGGCTCACAAGAGACCCAGTACTTC
NA	TRBJ1-4	TRBV27	NA	CASRPDDSTYEKLFF	TGTGCCAGCAGGCCCGATGACAGCACTTATGAAAAACTGTTTTTT
TRBD2	TRBJ2-1	TRBV6-1	NA	CASMLAGDYNEQFF	TGTGCCAGCATGTTAGCGGGAGATTACAATGAGCAGTTCTTC
NA	TRBJ1-6	TRBV6-1	few	CASSGTGDSPLHF	TGTGCCAGCAGCGGGACCGGCGACTCACCCCTCCACTTT
NA	TRBJ1-6	TRBV6-5	few	CASSYSRGSYNSPLHF	TGTGCCAGCAGTTACTCTCGGGGCTCCTATAATTCACCCCTCCACTTT
TRBD2	TRBJ2-7	TRBV20-1	NA	CSAPPLAGAREQYF	TGCAGTGCCCCTCCCCTAGCGGGCGCAAGGGAGCAGTACTTC
NA	TRBJ1-2	TRBV12-3/TRBV12-4	NA	CASSFVRGYGYTF	TGTGCCAGCAGTTTCGTCAGGGGCTATGGCTACACCTTC
TRBD2	TRBJ2-1	TRBV9	NA	CASSISGRAADEQFF	TGTGCCAGCAGCATTAGCGGGAGGGCCGCCGATGAGCAGTTCTTC
NA	TRBJ2-7	TRBV5-8	NA	CASSSWGQGREQYF	TGTGCCAGCAGCTCCTGGGGTCAGGGGAGGGAGCAGTACTTC